What follows are 28 T cell receptor beta chains derived from one specimen sequenced in a study of tissue T cells after allogeneic stem cell transplantation. TCRdb's copy holds only in-frame clones and misses some; the assay was immunoSEQ multiplex PCR. The sample has about 2,500 clones; approximately 62% are singletons. The sequenced material came from gut tissue. The receptors were gathered from a female BALB/c mouse in good health. The mouse strain carries the MHC haplotype H2-d.

Of note for this clone: Mouse gene names and germline throughout. The read halts 1 residue ahead of the CDR3 end, with the missing end drawn from the germline J gene. Other DNA sequences in this sample translate to the same CDR3. The chain carries TRBV24 and TRBJ2-3; no clear D. The length of the CDR3 is 14 residues. Germline V CDR1 and CDR2: KGHTA, FRNEEI. Trimming cost V 4 bases and J 0 bases, with 8 bases left between them. This CDR3 is CASSPASSAETLYF. The sequenced CDR3 bases are TGTGCCAGCAGTCCGGCCTCTAGTGCAGAAACGCTGTAT.

This clone was detected only a few times. Genes here carry mouse names. CDR3 DNA, as far as it was read: TGTGCAAGCAGCTTAGATACGAGGCAGGGGGAAGACACCCAGTAC. Its protein is CASSLDTRQGEDTQY. The entire CDR3 protein reads CASSLDTRQGEDTQYF. The chain employs TRBV16 and TRBJ2-5; 7 nucleotides align to TRBD1. The sequence runs out 1 residue before the end of the CDR3; the remainder is reconstructed from the germline J gene. The CDR3 contains 16 residues. V lost 0 bases and J lost 4; bases outside the gene matches: 7. The germline gives CDR1 SGHSA, CDR2 FRNQAP.

With respect to this clone: The genes are named according to mouse. The read finishes 1 residue shy of the CDR3 end, and the germline J gene is used to complete it. This rearrangement joins TRBV3 to TRBJ2-7; 11 nucleotides agree with TRBD2. The CDR3 extends over 14 amino acids. CDR1 SNHLY and CDR2 FYNGKV come from the germline V gene (reference sequence). Trimming took 5 bases from V and 6 from J; bases not matched to a gene: 6. The CDR3 is CASSRLGGASEQYF. The DNA read from the CDR3 is TGTGCCAGCAGCAGACTGGGGGGGGCGAGTGAACAGTAC.

Only a few counts were recorded for this clone. Gene names denote mouse genes. The read falls 1 residue short of the CDR3 end, and the missing part is taken from the germline J gene. The chain recombines TRBV24 with TRBJ2-7; D perhaps matches TRBD1 (6 bases). V was pared by 8 bases and J by 2 bases, with 7 bases between. CDR3 length: 11 residues. Germline V gene lookup returns CDR1 KGHTA and CDR2 FRNEEI. The sequenced CDR3 bases are TGTGCCAGCCGGGACACCTATGAACAGTAC. Translated: CASRDTYEQY. The whole CDR3 sequence reads CASRDTYEQYF.

Comment on this clone: Genes here carry mouse names. The read halts 1 residue ahead of the CDR3 end, with the missing end drawn from the germline J gene. The rearrangement joins TRBV13-2 to TRBJ1-3, with no clear D. Trimming shortened V by 5 bases and J by 0 bases, and 6 bases separated the two germline ends. Germline assignment: CDR1 NNHNN and CDR2 SYGAGS (reference sequence). This CDR3 region has 13 residues. The CDR3 bases that were read are TGTGCCAGCGGGCATAATTCTGGAAATACGCTCTAT. It yields the protein CASGHNSGNTLY. The whole CDR3 protein reads CASGHNSGNTLYF.

Details on this clone: Any gene name here is a mouse gene name. The missing CDR3 end, 1 residue past where the read stops, is filled in from the germline J gene. This rearrangement joins TRBV19 to TRBJ1-5, with 10 positions matching TRBD1. Germline V CDR1 and CDR2: FNHDT, SITEND (reference sequence). The CDR3 is 14 residues long. V lost 2 bases and J lost 6; bases outside the gene matches: 2. The covered CDR3 bases are TGTGCCAGCAGTATGACAGGGGGCGTCCAGGCTCCGCTT. It translates to CASSMTGGVQAPL. The full CDR3 protein is CASSMTGGVQAPLF. Drawing the rest from reference TRBV19 and TRBJ1-5, the complete variable domain is GGIITQTPKFLIGQEGQKLTLKCQQNFNHDTMYWYRQDSGKGLRLIYYSITENDLQKGDLSEGYDASREKKSSFSLTVTSAQKNEMAVFLCASSMTGGVQAPLFGEGTRLSVL.

About this clone: The listed genes are named as in mouse. Read data end 1 residue before the CDR3 end; the end is taken from the germline J gene. The chain couples TRBV4 to TRBJ2-2, with TRBD1 matching over 7 bases. From germline, CDR1 is LGHDT and CDR2 YNNKQL (reference sequence). The CDR3 is made up of 15 amino acids. The V gene end was trimmed by 4 bases and the J gene end by 0 bases; junction bases not matched to a gene: 2. The CDR3 bases that were read are TGTGCCAGCAGCTTCAGGGGGTCAAACACCGGGCAGCTCTAC. This encodes CASSFRGSNTGQLY. The full CDR3 protein is CASSFRGSNTGQLYF.

To note about this clone: The gene names here belong to mouse. The read finishes 1 residue shy of the CDR3 end, and the germline J gene is used to complete it. This chain connects TRBV13-2 to TRBJ2-5, with 11 bases fitting TRBD2. The CDR3 is 16 amino acids. V was pared by 3 bases and J by 2 bases, with 5 bases of the junction left unmatched. Germline V gene lookup returns CDR1 NNHNN and CDR2 SYGAGS (reference sequence). The CDR3 protein is CASGGQDWGAQDTQYF. CDR3 bases read: TGTGCCAGCGGTGGCCAGGACTGGGGGGCCCAAGACACCCAGTAC.

With regard to this clone: The listed genes are named as in mouse. With the read ending 1 residue before the CDR3 end, the germline J gene is used to fill in that end. The gene calls are TRBV13-1 and TRBJ2-4; D is possibly TRBD2 (5 bases). The length of the CDR3 is 13 residues. Trimming pared 6 bases from V and 0 bases from J, leaving 8 bases between. Per the germline V gene, CDR1 is NSHNY and CDR2 is SYGAGN. CDR3 DNA, as far as it was read: TGTGCCAGCAACTGGCCCAGTCAAAACACCTTGTAC. Residues: CASNWPSQNTLY. In full, the CDR3 is CASNWPSQNTLYF.

This clone was observed once. Genes here carry mouse names. The read terminates 1 residue ahead of where the CDR3 ends, so the germline J gene completes it. V gene TRBV13-1 combines with J gene TRBJ2-7, with 9 bases that match TRBD2. The CDR3 totals 14 residues. The germline V gene encodes CDR1 NSHNY and CDR2 SYGAGN. The V segment lost 3 bases and the J segment 1 base; nucleotides outside the gene matches: 2. Partial CDR3 DNA: TGTGCCAGCAGTGGGACTGGGGCGTCCTATGAACAGTAC. This encodes CASSGTGASYEQY. In full, the CDR3 reads CASSGTGASYEQYF.

In regard to this clone: Each gene name is a mouse one. The read finishes 1 residue shy of the CDR3 end, and the germline J gene is used to complete it. This chain joins TRBV1 and TRBJ1-5; the D is unclear. The CDR3 is 13 residues long. Trimming removed 1 base at V and 4 bases at J, with 5 bases between. Germline loops: CDR1 NSQYPW, CDR2 LRSPGD (reference sequence). The part of the CDR3 DNA that was read is TGCACCTGCAGTGCAGTAAGTAACCAGGCTCCGCTT. As protein: CTCSAVSNQAPL. The entire CDR3 sequence reads CTCSAVSNQAPLF.

As concerns this clone: Gene and germline names: mouse. Incomplete CDR3 DNA: TGTGCCAGCAGTATAAAACTGGGGGGGCGCGAACAGTAC. Residues: CASSIKLGGREQY. The full CDR3 is CASSIKLGGREQYF. The chain is built from TRBV19 and TRBJ2-7; 11 nucleotides line up with TRBD2. The read is 1 residue too short to cover the CDR3 end, so that end is filled in from the germline J gene. Trimming cost V 1 base and J 7 bases; bases outside gene matches: 4. This CDR3 comprises 14 residues. Germline V lookup: CDR1 FNHDT, CDR2 SITEND (reference sequence).

A note on this clone: The gene symbols are mouse symbols. The read ends 1 residue before the CDR3 terminus; that terminus is restored from the germline J gene. This chain links TRBV19 with TRBJ2-4; D remains unclear. The ends were cut back, 0 bases at V and 3 bases at J, with 5 bases in the middle. From germline, CDR1 is FNHDT and CDR2 SITEND (reference sequence). CDR3 length: 13 amino acids. The CDR3: CASSIVGQNTLYF. The covered CDR3 bases are TGTGCCAGCAGTATAGTGGGACAAAACACCTTGTAC.

Note on this clone: Gene names and germline match the mouse. The missing CDR3 end, 1 residue past where the read stops, is filled in from the germline J gene. This rearrangement joins TRBV1 to TRBJ1-6, with 7 bases matching TRBD1. TRBJ1-6 is treated as an ORF (open reading frame) with a function not yet certain. V lost 4 bases and J lost 4; bases outside the gene matches: 4. The germline gives CDR1 NSQYPW, CDR2 LRSPGD (reference sequence). CDR3 size: 15 residues. CDR3: CTCSVPGQYNSPLYF. The sequenced CDR3 bases are TGCACCTGCAGTGTCCCGGGACAGTATAATTCGCCCCTCTAC.

The table lists this clone with a count of one. Mouse germline and gene names are used. The read terminates 1 residue before the CDR3 end, so the remaining end is supplied by the germline J gene. The rearrangement joins TRBV31 to TRBJ1-4; 7 bases line up with TRBD1. The CDR3 covers 14 residues. The germline V gene encodes CDR1 GKSSPN and CDR2 SITVG. The J segment lost 6 bases and the V segment lost 0 bases, leaving 4 bases of the junction unmatched. The part of the CDR3 DNA that was read is TGTGCCTGGAGTCTGACAGGGAGGGACGAAAGATTATTT. Residues: CAWSLTGRDERLF. The CDR3, in full, reads CAWSLTGRDERLFF.

This clone was detected a few times. Mouse names are used for the genes. Read coverage stops 1 residue before the CDR3 terminus; the germline J gene supplies the remainder. The rearrangement joins TRBV4 to TRBJ2-1; D is perhaps TRBD2 (6 bases). Between the trimmed V and J ends, which lost 5 bases and 1 base, there was a span of 12 bases. The germline V gene has CDR1 LGHDT and CDR2 YNNKQL (reference sequence). There are 15 residues in the CDR3. CDR3 loop: CASSPQWGNYAEQFF. The CDR3 DNA, read in part, is TGTGCCAGCAGCCCCCAGTGGGGGAACTATGCTGAGCAGTTC.

About this clone: Mouse names are used for the genes. The read stops 1 residue short of the end of the CDR3; the missing end is completed from the germline J gene. The V gene is TRBV31, the J gene TRBJ2-5; 10 bases align to TRBD2. Per the germline V gene, CDR1 is GKSSPN and CDR2 is SITVG. V shed 4 bases and J 5 bases; nucleotides not matched to a gene: 3. CDR3 length equals 13 residues. The sequenced CDR3 bases are TGTGCCTGGACTGGGGGGGCAAGAGACACCCAGTAC. It codes for CAWTGGARDTQY. The whole CDR3 protein reads CAWTGGARDTQYF.

About this clone: The genes and germline here are from mouse. With the read ending 1 residue before the CDR3 end, the germline J gene is used to fill in that end. The chain combines TRBV13-2 with TRBJ1-1, with D maybe TRBD1 (5 bases). The CDR3 runs to 13 residues. The V and J ends lost 5 bases and 1 base respectively, with 9 bases between them. The V gene's germline CDR1 is NNHNN and CDR2 SYGAGS (reference sequence). The part of the CDR3 DNA that was read is TGTGCCAGCGGCCTCGGACAAAACACAGAAGTCTTC. Encoded protein: CASGLGQNTEVF. The entire CDR3 is CASGLGQNTEVFF.

Note on this clone: The genes are named according to mouse. With the read ending 1 residue before the CDR3 end, the germline J gene is used to fill in that end. J is TRBJ2-1 and V is TRBV19, with D unclear. The germline V gene has CDR1 FNHDT and CDR2 SITEND (reference sequence). V was trimmed by 3 bases and J by 1 base, leaving 5 bases between them. The CDR3 contains 13 residues. The CDR3 is CASSTENYAEQFF. The DNA read from the CDR3 is TGTGCCAGCAGTACAGAGAACTATGCTGAGCAGTTC.

Regarding this clone: Gene names follow the mouse nomenclature. The CDR3 extends 1 residue past the end of the read, so its final part is completed from the germline J gene. This chain uses TRBV13-2 with TRBJ1-4; TRBD1 is a possible D gene (6 bases). Trimming removed 1 base from V and 5 bases from J, with 6 bases in between. The CDR3 length is 13 residues. CDR1 and CDR2 (germline): NNHNN, SYGAGS (reference sequence). The chain's CDR3 is CASGDRGNERLFF. The CDR3 bases that were read are TGTGCCAGCGGTGATAGGGGGAACGAAAGATTATTT.

This clone has a handful of counts. Gene and germline names: mouse. The read comes to an end 1 residue before the CDR3 does, leaving the germline J gene to fill in the end. The chain uses TRBV5 and TRBJ1-4; D uncertain. The CDR3 covers 15 residues. Germline V gene lookup returns CDR1 LGHNA and CDR2 YNLKQL (reference sequence). V was cut by 1 base and J by 0 bases, with 6 bases left in between. The CDR3 reads CASSQGGISNERLFF. Incomplete CDR3 DNA: TGTGCCAGCAGCCAAGGGGGAATTTCCAACGAAAGATTATTT.

On this clone itself: Gene names denote mouse genes. The sequence runs out 1 residue before the end of the CDR3; the remainder is reconstructed from the germline J gene. The chain has TRBV19 and TRBJ2-4, with 8 bases matching TRBD2. Germline V gene lookup returns CDR1 FNHDT and CDR2 SITEND (reference sequence). This CDR3 contains 16 residues. The junction had 5 bases not matched to a gene; V was cut back by 0 bases and J by 2 bases. CDR3 bases read: TGTGCCAGCAGTATAGAAGGACTGGGCCTTCAAAACACCTTGTAC. This encodes CASSIEGLGLQNTLY. The full CDR3 protein reads CASSIEGLGLQNTLYF. The full variable domain, with the rest looked up from reference TRBV19 and TRBJ2-4, is GGIITQTPKFLIGQEGQKLTLKCQQNFNHDTMYWYRQDSGKGLRLIYYSITENDLQKGDLSEGYDASREKKSSFSLTVTSAQKNEMAVFLCASSIEGLGLQNTLYFGAGTRLSVL.

Worth noting for this clone: Gene and germline names: mouse. The sequenced fragment ends 1 residue before the CDR3 boundary, so the rest is inferred from the germline J gene. The rearrangement links TRBV3 to TRBJ2-1; 9 bases line up with TRBD2. Germline V gives CDR1 SNHLY, CDR2 FYNGKV (reference sequence). Trimming took 0 bases from V and 6 from J; bases not matched to a gene: 3. CDR3 length: 15 residues. The covered CDR3 bases are TGTGCCAGCAGCTTAGCTGGGGGGGCGCTTGCTGAGCAGTTC. It specifies CASSLAGGALAEQF. The whole CDR3 sequence is CASSLAGGALAEQFF.

Details on this clone: Mouse germline and gene names are used. The read comes to an end 1 residue before the CDR3 does, leaving the germline J gene to fill in the end. The V call is TRBV13-1, the J call TRBJ1-2; D may be TRBD1 (6 bases). The V gene's germline CDR1 is NSHNY and CDR2 SYGAGN. The CDR3 runs 14 residues. V lost 0 bases, J lost 4 bases, and 10 bases lay in between. CDR3 residues: CASSDGGGGSDYTF. Partial CDR3 DNA: TGTGCCAGCAGTGATGGCGGGGGCGGCTCCGACTACACC.

Worth noting for this clone: Mouse germline and gene names are used. The DNA ends 1 residue before the CDR3 does, and the rest of the CDR3 is filled in from the germline J gene. The genes are TRBV13-2 and TRBJ2-5, with a possible D match to TRBD2 (5 bases). The CDR3 loop spans 12 amino acids. Trimming removed 0 bases from V and 6 bases from J, with 5 bases in between. CDR1 and CDR2 (germline): NNHNN, SYGAGS (reference sequence). The part of the CDR3 DNA that was read is TGTGCCAGCGGTGATGCTGGGGACACCCAGTAC. This encodes CASGDAGDTQY. The CDR3 reads in full as CASGDAGDTQYF.

This clone has more than one count but fewer than ten. Any gene name here is a mouse gene name. The CDR3 is cut off 1 residue early in the read; its end comes from the germline J gene. The chain uses TRBV13-2 and TRBJ2-7; D possibly corresponds to TRBD1 (6 bases). V was cut by 0 bases and J by 6 bases, with 7 bases left in between. This CDR3 is built from 12 residues. The V gene's germline CDR1 is NNHNN and CDR2 SYGAGS (reference sequence). The part of the CDR3 DNA that was read is TGTGCCAGCGGTGATGCCAGGGGTGAACAGTAC. Its translation: CASGDARGEQY. The CDR3, in full, reads CASGDARGEQYF.

This clone has only one observation. Mouse germline and gene names are used. The observed sequence ends 1 residue before the CDR3 terminus, with the missing tail filled in from the germline J gene. The chain couples TRBV13-3 to TRBJ2-5; weak D call: TRBD1 (6 bases). Germline V gene data show CDR1 as NNHDY and CDR2 as SYVADS. This CDR3 region has 15 residues. V was clipped by 2 bases and J by 0 bases, with 10 bases between them. CDR3 loop: CASSESGVNQDTQYF. Incomplete CDR3 DNA: TGTGCCAGCAGTGAGTCAGGGGTTAACCAAGACACCCAGTAC.

With regard to this clone: Gene names refer to mouse genes. The read stops 1 residue short of the end of the CDR3; the missing end is completed from the germline J gene. J is TRBJ2-5 and V is TRBV13-2, with D perhaps being TRBD1 or TRBD2 (5 bases each). CDR3 length: 12 residues. V gave up 2 bases and J gave up 6 bases, with 7 bases separating them. Germline CDR1 NNHNN, CDR2 SYGAGS (reference sequence). The DNA read from the CDR3 is TGTGCCAGCGGTGAGGGGGACGACACCCAGTAC. The encoded protein is CASGEGDDTQY. The CDR3 as a whole reads CASGEGDDTQYF.